The 4 T cell receptor beta chains below come from one sample, sequenced in a study of T cell responses to AZD1222 COVID-19 vaccine. The method was immunoSEQ multiplex PCR; TCRdb's version includes in-frame clones alone and lacks a portion of them. The table lists 180,000 or so clones, 85% to 90% of them singletons. The sequences come from peripheral blood, collected on day 0 of AZD1222 vaccination. These TCRs come from an adult in good health.

The rearrangement links TRBV11-2 to TRBJ1-1, with a possible D match to TRBD1 (5 bases). Germline values: CDR1 SGHAT, CDR2 FQNNGV. Deletions cut 4 bases from V and 4 bases from J, with 13 bases between. The CDR3 runs 14 residues. The CDR3 DNA is TGTGCCAGCAGCTCCGAGGGGCGTGGCACTGAAGCTTTCTTT. Its protein is CASSSEGRGTEAFF.

Only a few counts were recorded for this clone. The chain joins TRBV6-4 to TRBJ1-2, with D perhaps TRBD1 (5 bases). V lost 6 bases and J lost 4, with 12 bases in between. Germline CDR1 reads MRHNA; CDR2 reads SNTAGT. This CDR3 has 13 amino acids. CDR3 DNA: TGTGCCAGCAGCAAAGGACACAGCTATGGCTACACCTTC. This translates into CASSKGHSYGYTF.

V is TRBV30 and J is TRBJ1-6; D may be TRBD1 (6 bases). Germline V gene data show CDR1 as GTSNPN and CDR2 as SVGIG (reference sequence). Trimming took off 3 bases at V and 4 bases at J, with 7 bases between the two ends. This CDR3 has 13 amino acids. The CDR3 protein is CAWRDSYNSPLHF. The CDR3 nucleotides are TGTGCCTGGAGGGACAGTTATAATTCACCCCTCCACTTT.

V gene TRBV6-5 combines with J gene TRBJ1-2; no clear D. Looked up from germline, CDR1 is MNHEY and CDR2 is SVGAGI. The CDR3 loop spans 14 amino acids. Trimming cost V 5 bases and J 3 bases, with 13 bases left between them. CDR3 sequence reads: CASSPDKEYYGYTF. CDR3 sequence (DNA): TGTGCCAGCAGTCCCGACAAGGAATACTATGGCTACACCTTC.